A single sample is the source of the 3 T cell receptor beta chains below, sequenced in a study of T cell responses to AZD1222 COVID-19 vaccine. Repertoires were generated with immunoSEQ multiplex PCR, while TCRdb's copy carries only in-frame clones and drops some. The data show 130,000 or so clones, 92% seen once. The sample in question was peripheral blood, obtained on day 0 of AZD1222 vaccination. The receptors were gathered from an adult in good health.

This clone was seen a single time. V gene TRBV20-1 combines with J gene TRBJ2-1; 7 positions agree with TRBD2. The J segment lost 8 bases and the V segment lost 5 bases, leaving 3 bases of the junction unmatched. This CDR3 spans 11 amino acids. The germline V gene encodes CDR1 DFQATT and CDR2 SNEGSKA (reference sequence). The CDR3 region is CSAQRGYEQFF. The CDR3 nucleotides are TGCAGTGCTCAGCGGGGATATGAGCAGTTCTTC.

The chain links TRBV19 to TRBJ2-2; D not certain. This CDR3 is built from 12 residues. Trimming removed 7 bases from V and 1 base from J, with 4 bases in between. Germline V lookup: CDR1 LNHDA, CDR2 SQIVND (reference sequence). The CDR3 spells CASNLNTGELFF. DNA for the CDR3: TGTGCCAGTAATCTGAACACCGGGGAGCTGTTTTTT.

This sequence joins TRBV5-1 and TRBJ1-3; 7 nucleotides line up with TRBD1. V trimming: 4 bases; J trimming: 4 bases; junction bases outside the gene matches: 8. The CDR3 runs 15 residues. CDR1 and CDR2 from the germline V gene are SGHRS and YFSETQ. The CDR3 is CASSPGGGAGNTIYF. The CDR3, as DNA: TGCGCCAGCAGCCCGGGAGGGGGCGCGGGAAACACCATATATTTT.